A selection of T cell receptor beta chains follows, all from one sample in a study of blood T cell repertoires in COVID-19. Using immunoSEQ multiplex PCR, the repertoire was profiled, and TCRdb retains in-frame clones only, with some absent. This repertoire shows roughly 160,000 clones, more than 65% found once; its top ten account for around 8.1%. Sequenced material: peripheral blood. The source of these receptors is a woman aged 60-70 years with COVID-19, enrolled during active disease. Each CDR3 is given with its conserved first and last residue. The order of the fields is CDR3 length, V gene, D gene, clone size, J gene, CDR3 protein, CDR3 DNA. A D gene is named only where the DNA matches it firmly. Expanded clones are given a class, and other clones once, few, many or no size at all.

cdr3_length: 13
v_call: TRBV9
d_call: NA
clone_size: few
j_call: TRBJ2-1
cdr3_aa: CASSVAPNNEQFF
cdr3_nt: TGTGCCAGCAGCGTAGCACCTAACAATGAGCAGTTCTTC

cdr3_length: 14
v_call: TRBV24-1
d_call: TRBD1
clone_size: NA
j_call: TRBJ1-2
cdr3_aa: CATSDPGTGYGYTF
cdr3_nt: TGTGCCACCAGTGATCCCGGGACAGGCTATGGCTACACCTTC

cdr3_length: 15
v_call: TRBV27
d_call: TRBD1
clone_size: NA
j_call: TRBJ1-5
cdr3_aa: CASRTTQGAGQPQHF
cdr3_nt: TGTGCCAGCAGAACTACCCAGGGGGCAGGGCAGCCCCAGCATTTT

cdr3_length: 14
v_call: TRBV19
d_call: NA
clone_size: NA
j_call: TRBJ1-1
cdr3_aa: CASMGQALNTEAFF
cdr3_nt: TGTGCCAGTATGGGGCAGGCGTTGAACACTGAAGCTTTCTTT

cdr3_length: 15
v_call: TRBV7-9
d_call: TRBD1
clone_size: few
j_call: TRBJ1-3
cdr3_aa: CASSPAGQGGNTIYF
cdr3_nt: TGTGCCAGCAGCCCAGCGGGACAGGGTGGAAACACCATATATTTT

cdr3_length: 13
v_call: TRBV6-1
d_call: NA
clone_size: few
j_call: TRBJ2-7
cdr3_aa: CASSDPETYEQYF
cdr3_nt: TGTGCCAGCAGTGACCCCGAGACCTACGAGCAGTACTTC

cdr3_length: 16
v_call: TRBV19
d_call: TRBD2
clone_size: few
j_call: TRBJ2-4
cdr3_aa: CASSPYSGRPYDIQYF
cdr3_nt: TGTGCCAGTAGTCCATATAGCGGGAGGCCGTACGACATTCAGTACTTC

cdr3_length: 17
v_call: TRBV2
d_call: TRBD1
clone_size: few
j_call: TRBJ1-4
cdr3_aa: CASRMTGGPLTNEKLFF
cdr3_nt: TGTGCCAGCAGGATGACAGGGGGCCCTTTAACTAATGAAAAACTGTTTTTT

cdr3_length: 15
v_call: TRBV9
d_call: TRBD2
clone_size: NA
j_call: TRBJ2-7
cdr3_aa: CASSTSAGGPGEQYF
cdr3_nt: TGTGCCAGCAGCACCTCAGCGGGAGGGCCGGGCGAGCAGTACTTC

cdr3_length: 12
v_call: TRBV6-5
d_call: NA
clone_size: NA
j_call: TRBJ1-2
cdr3_aa: CASSAGDGGYTF
cdr3_nt: TGTGCCAGCAGCGCAGGGGATGGTGGCTACACCTTC

cdr3_length: 13
v_call: TRBV9
d_call: NA
clone_size: NA
j_call: TRBJ1-2
cdr3_aa: CASSVDQGGGYTF
cdr3_nt: TGTGCCAGCAGCGTAGATCAGGGAGGTGGCTACACCTTC

cdr3_length: 15
v_call: TRBV28
d_call: TRBD1
clone_size: few
j_call: TRBJ1-4
cdr3_aa: CASSRGGLTNEKLFF
cdr3_nt: TGTGCCAGCAGTCGAGGGGGCCTCACTAATGAAAAACTGTTTTTT

cdr3_length: 17
v_call: TRBV3-1/TRBV3-2
d_call: NA
clone_size: NA
j_call: TRBJ1-6
cdr3_aa: CASSRSTPSSYNSPLHF
cdr3_nt: TGTGCCAGCAGCCGATCCACGCCCAGCTCCTATAATTCACCCCTCCACTTT

cdr3_length: 15
v_call: TRBV11-3
d_call: TRBD1
clone_size: NA
j_call: TRBJ2-2
cdr3_aa: CASSSTGAGTGELFF
cdr3_nt: TGTGCCAGCAGTTCGACAGGGGCGGGGACCGGGGAGCTGTTTTTT

cdr3_length: 15
v_call: TRBV6-6
d_call: TRBD1
clone_size: NA
j_call: TRBJ1-4
cdr3_aa: CASSRQGAVHEKLFF
cdr3_nt: TGTGCCAGCAGTCGACAGGGGGCGGTTCATGAAAAACTGTTTTTT

cdr3_length: 13
v_call: TRBV12-3/TRBV12-4
d_call: NA
clone_size: once
j_call: TRBJ1-1
cdr3_aa: CASSFAGFTEAFF
cdr3_nt: TGTGCCAGCAGTTTCGCGGGATTTACTGAAGCTTTCTTT